The clone carrying this T cell receptor (beta chain) showed up many times. Antigen unknown. Per the germline V gene, CDR1 is SNHLY and CDR2 is FYNNEI. V lost 1 base, J lost 1 base, and 8 bases lay in between. The CDR3 runs to 15 residues. The record originates from a study of T cells in Graves' hyperthyroidism and ophthalmopathy. Amplified regions were TCR beta CDR3 sequences from RNA transcripts. When the TCR CDR3 underwent first-round RT-PCR, the HTBI primer set was used. One entry per CDR3 protein, called by TCRdb with MiXCR from the multiplex PCR reads. The sample holds about 690,000 distinct CDR3 sequences; around 16% are singletons and the top ten take around 16%. Study outcomes and limitations: Within blood appeared most thyroid clonotypes that had expanded above 0.001. Ophthalmopathy got predicted by the model a median roughly 6.4 months before its onset.

Out of roughly 10 ml of fresh peripheral blood came the PBMCs. Sequencing used blood. This sequence was found in a man between 50 and 59 years old with Graves' hyperthyroidism. The rearrangement uses TRBV2 and TRBJ2-1; possibly TRBD2 for D (6 bases). CDR3 nucleotide sequence: TGTGCCAGCAGTGAAGTCAGCGGGTCCTACAATGAGCAGTTCTTC. Translation gives CASSEVSGSYNEQFF.